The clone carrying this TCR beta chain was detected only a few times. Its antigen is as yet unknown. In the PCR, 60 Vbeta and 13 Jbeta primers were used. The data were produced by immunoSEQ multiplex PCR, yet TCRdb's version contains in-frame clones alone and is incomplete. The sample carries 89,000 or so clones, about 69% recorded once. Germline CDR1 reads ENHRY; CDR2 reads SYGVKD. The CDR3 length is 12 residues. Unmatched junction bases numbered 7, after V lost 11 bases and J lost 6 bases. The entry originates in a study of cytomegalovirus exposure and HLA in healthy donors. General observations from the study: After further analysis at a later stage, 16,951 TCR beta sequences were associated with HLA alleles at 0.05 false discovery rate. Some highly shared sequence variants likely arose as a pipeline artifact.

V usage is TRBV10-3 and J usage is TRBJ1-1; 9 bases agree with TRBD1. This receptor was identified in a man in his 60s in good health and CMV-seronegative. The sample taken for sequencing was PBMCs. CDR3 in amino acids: CAAGTGSAEAFF. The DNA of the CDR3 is TGTGCCGCCGGGACAGGGAGCGCTGAAGCTTTCTTT.